This is a list of T cell receptor beta chains from one sample in a study of response to subunit inactivated influenza vaccine. TCRdb re-derived calls from the RT-PCR reads in MiXCR, one entry per CDR3 protein. The data hold about 700,000 distinct CDR3 sequences, with around 14% observed a single time. Here the sequenced sample was PBMCs from blood, taken less than 13 days after vaccination. The receptors derive from a man aged 45-65 years who received an inactivated influenza vaccine. Both conserved end residues are part of each CDR3. Fields, in order: clone size, D gene, V gene, J gene, CDR3 protein, CDR3 DNA. The D gene is left open where the match is weak. Clone size is stated in some rows and not others, as once, few, many or a class when expanded.

>-|-|TRBV20-1|TRBJ2-5
CSARSPGGETQYF
TGCAGTGCCCGATCACCCGGAGGGGAGACCCAGTACTTC
>few|-|TRBV4-2|TRBJ2-2
CASSQDNPQTLWTGELFF
TGTGCCAGCAGCCAAGATAACCCCCAAACCCTGTGGACCGGGGAGCTGTTTTTT
>-|TRBD1|TRBV15|TRBJ2-7
CATSSQRQGVYEQYF
TGTGCCACCAGCAGCCAGCGGCAGGGGGTCTACGAGCAGTACTTC
>-|-|TRBV29-1|TRBJ2-5
CSAGRGGAGMETQYF
TGCAGTGCGGGCCGAGGGGGGGCCGGGATGGAGACCCAGTACTTC
>few|-|TRBV7-2|TRBJ2-2
CASSSPQGGTNTGELFF
TGTGCCAGCAGCTCCCCCCAGGGGGGAACGAACACCGGGGAGCTGTTTTTT
>few|TRBD1|TRBV12-3/TRBV12-4|TRBJ1-2
CASSHDRQGNGYTF
TGTGCCAGCAGCCATGACCGACAGGGGAATGGCTACACCTTC
>-|TRBD1|TRBV5-1|TRBJ1-2
CASSTDRGRKGYTF
TGCGCCAGCAGCACTGACAGGGGGCGCAAAGGCTACACCTTC
>few|-|TRBV4-1|TRBJ1-5
CASSQEGLPNQPQHF
TGCGCCAGCAGCCAAGAGGGACTGCCCAATCAGCCCCAGCATTTT
>few|TRBD1|TRBV27|TRBJ2-1
CASSWDRDFFNEQFF
TGTGCCAGCAGCTGGGACAGGGATTTTTTCAATGAGCAGTTCTTC
>-|-|TRBV12-3/TRBV12-4|TRBJ1-2
CASSTAPNYYGYTF
TGTGCCAGCAGTACCGCCCCTAACTACTATGGCTACACCTTC
>many|-|TRBV5-1|TRBJ2-7
CASSLEEAAASPGYEQYF
TGCGCCAGCAGCTTGGAGGAAGCGGCTGCGTCTCCTGGGTACGAGCAGTACTTC
>-|TRBD1|TRBV7-9|TRBJ2-2
CASSLAWTGTAGELFF
TGTGCCAGCAGCTTAGCTTGGACAGGGACAGCCGGGGAGCTGTTTTTT
>few|TRBD2|TRBV20-1|TRBJ2-1
CSATTSGRLNEQFF
TGCAGTGCTACGACTAGCGGGAGGCTCAATGAGCAGTTCTTC
>many|-|TRBV29-1|TRBJ2-7
CSVEVQDISYEQYF
TGCAGCGTTGAAGTACAGGACATCTCCTACGAGCAGTACTTC
>few|-|TRBV6-2/TRBV6-3|TRBJ2-2
CASSRPANTGELFF
TGTGCCAGCAGCAGACCCGCGAACACCGGGGAGCTGTTTTTT
>-|-|TRBV14|TRBJ2-3
CASSQLGLSSTDTQYF
TGTGCCAGCAGCCAACTTGGATTATCTAGCACAGATACGCAGTATTTT
>-|-|TRBV5-5|TRBJ2-1
CASSLGQGYYNEQFF
TGTGCCAGCAGCTTGGGTCAGGGTTACTACAATGAGCAGTTCTTC
>-|-|TRBV20-1|TRBJ2-7
CSARDRPPYEQYF
TGCAGTGCCCGGGACCGTCCACCCTACGAGCAGTACTTC
>many|TRBD2|TRBV5-1|TRBJ2-3
CASSFRRLAGDYTQYF
TGCGCCAGCAGCTTCAGGAGACTAGCCGGAGATTATACGCAGTATTTT
>few|-|TRBV21-1|TRBJ1-6
CASSKYETANSPLHF
TGTGCCAGCAGCAAATATGAGACAGCCAATTCACCCCTCCACTTT
>-|TRBD2|TRBV5-1|TRBJ2-1
CASSSAGGGSYNEQFF
TGCGCCAGCAGCTCAGCGGGAGGTGGTTCCTACAATGAGCAGTTCTTC
>-|TRBD2|TRBV9|TRBJ2-3
CASSVEGSSGGFTDTQYF
TGTGCCAGCAGCGTCGAGGGATCTAGCGGGGGGTTCACAGATACGCAGTATTTT
>few|-|TRBV12-3/TRBV12-4|TRBJ2-5
CASSFTGRLSIAQYF
TGTGCCAGCAGTTTTACAGGGAGACTCAGTATTGCCCAGTACTTC
>many|TRBD1|TRBV7-9|TRBJ1-2
CASSQTGTAYGYTF
TGTGCCAGCAGCCAGACCGGGACAGCTTATGGCTACACCTTC
>few|-|TRBV12-3/TRBV12-4|TRBJ2-3
CASSLRAGAGDTQYF
TGTGCCAGCAGTTTAAGGGCAGGAGCGGGTGATACGCAGTATTTT
>few|-|TRBV3-1|TRBJ2-7
CASSRSPGSRNTTYEQYF
TGTGCCAGCAGCCGCTCACCGGGGTCCCGAAACACTACCTACGAGCAGTACTTC
>-|-|TRBV4-2|TRBJ1-1
CASSQDRTSRETFF
TGTGCCAGCAGCCAAGATCGAACTAGTAGGGAAACTTTCTTT
>-|-|TRBV29-1|TRBJ2-5
CSGEFDETQYF
TGCAGCGGGGAGTTTGACGAGACCCAGTACTTC
>-|TRBD2|TRBV20-1|TRBJ2-1
CSARAGRSSGRVHEQFF
TGCAGTGCTAGAGCCGGGAGGTCTAGCGGGAGGGTTCATGAGCAGTTCTTC
>many|TRBD2|TRBV12-3/TRBV12-4|TRBJ2-2
CASSFGLAGSSDTGELFF
TGTGCCAGCAGTTTTGGGCTAGCGGGATCGTCAGACACCGGGGAGCTGTTTTTT
>-|-|TRBV5-1|TRBJ2-3
CASTDSLSSTDTQYF
TGCGCCAGCACCGACAGCCTCTCTAGCACAGATACGCAGTATTTT
>-|TRBD1|TRBV7-9|TRBJ1-4
CASSSPDRGFGKLFF
TGTGCCAGCAGCTCCCCAGACAGGGGATTTGGAAAACTGTTTTTT
>-|-|TRBV29-1|TRBJ2-5
CSALPRQDQETQYF
TGCAGCGCCCTACCTAGACAGGACCAAGAGACCCAGTACTTC
>few|-|TRBV20-1|TRBJ2-7
CSARSVADSYEQYF
TGCAGTGCTAGGTCAGTAGCTGATTCCTACGAGCAGTACTTC
>few|TRBD1|TRBV5-1|TRBJ2-3
CASSLARTGATTDTQYF
TGCGCCAGCAGCTTGGCCCGGACAGGGGCGACCACAGATACGCAGTATTTT
>-|-|TRBV11-2|TRBJ2-3
CASSLSGHDTQYF
TGTGCCAGCAGCTTATCAGGTCACGATACGCAGTATTTT
>-|-|TRBV6-2/TRBV6-3|TRBJ2-7
CASRPTRVHEQYF
TGTGCCAGCAGGCCCACCAGGGTCCACGAGCAGTACTTC
>-|TRBD1|TRBV6-2/TRBV6-3|TRBJ1-1
CASSRYRGLNTEAFF
TGTGCCAGCAGTAGATACAGGGGGCTTAACACTGAAGCTTTCTTT
>few|TRBD1|TRBV2|TRBJ2-5
CASSAWDRAETQYF
TGTGCCAGCAGTGCTTGGGACAGGGCGGAGACCCAGTACTTC
>-|TRBD1|TRBV7-6|TRBJ2-1
CASSRGQGPYNEQFF
TGTGCCAGCAGCCGGGGACAGGGGCCTTACAATGAGCAGTTCTTC
>few|-|TRBV7-2|TRBJ2-7
CASTLTAGSYEQYF
TGTGCCAGCACCTTAACCGCGGGGAGCTACGAGCAGTACTTC
>-|-|TRBV12-3/TRBV12-4|TRBJ1-1
CASTPPWERGTEAFF
TGTGCCAGCACCCCCCCCTGGGAGAGGGGCACTGAAGCTTTCTTT
>few|-|TRBV5-1|TRBJ2-2
CASSPRVDRNTGELFF
TGCGCCAGCAGCCCGCGGGTGGACAGGAACACCGGGGAGCTGTTTTTT
>-|TRBD1|TRBV9|TRBJ2-1
CASSVLPRTGGVNEQFF
TGTGCCAGCAGCGTACTCCCGAGGACAGGGGGCGTCAATGAGCAGTTCTTC
>many|TRBD1|TRBV5-5|TRBJ2-7
CASSLPGQQAYEQYF
TGTGCCAGCAGCTTGCCGGGACAGCAAGCCTACGAGCAGTACTTC